A selection of T cell receptor beta chains follows, all from one sample in a study of T-cell reconstitution after alpha-beta-depleted transplantation in children. Via MiXCR, TCRdb re-called the PCR reads, giving one row per CDR3 protein. This sample has about 610,000 distinct CDR3 sequences, with roughly a tenth found just once. The sample in question was PBMCs from the stem cell graft donor, obtained from the stem cell graft. The source is a human donor who donated a stem cell graft to a child with acute myeloid leukemia. Both conserved end residues are trimmed from each CDR3. Each record gives: CDR3 length, V gene, J gene, CDR3 protein.

cdr3_length: 11; v_call: TRBV28; j_call: TRBJ2-2; cdr3_aa: ATLAGVSGELF
cdr3_length: 13; v_call: TRBV6-2/TRBV6-3; j_call: TRBJ2-7; cdr3_aa: ASIRLAGGLHEQY
cdr3_length: 13; v_call: TRBV5-1; j_call: TRBJ2-2; cdr3_aa: ASRLGLASTGELF
cdr3_length: 13; v_call: TRBV5-1; j_call: TRBJ2-1; cdr3_aa: ASSLAPGRYNEQF
cdr3_length: 9; v_call: TRBV6-2/TRBV6-3; j_call: TRBJ1-3; cdr3_aa: ASSYLGAIY
cdr3_length: 12; v_call: TRBV20-1; j_call: TRBJ2-7; cdr3_aa: SAGGGQGTYEQY
cdr3_length: 14; v_call: TRBV15; j_call: TRBJ1-1; cdr3_aa: ATSRGRELMNTEAF
cdr3_length: 12; v_call: TRBV7-9; j_call: TRBJ2-7; cdr3_aa: ASSLQGAAYEQY
cdr3_length: 10; v_call: TRBV20-1; j_call: TRBJ1-1; cdr3_aa: SASNPDTEAF
cdr3_length: 13; v_call: TRBV11-2; j_call: TRBJ2-3; cdr3_aa: ASSSEGGHPDTQY
cdr3_length: 11; v_call: TRBV20-1; j_call: TRBJ2-1; cdr3_aa: SARGWAINEQF
cdr3_length: 15; v_call: TRBV6-2/TRBV6-3; j_call: TRBJ1-2; cdr3_aa: ASSRWGSAAGAYGYT
cdr3_length: 13; v_call: TRBV28; j_call: TRBJ2-7; cdr3_aa: ASSLDFLRDYEQY
cdr3_length: 13; v_call: TRBV12-3/TRBV12-4; j_call: TRBJ2-2; cdr3_aa: ASSFRTGGSGELF
cdr3_length: 13; v_call: TRBV6-5; j_call: TRBJ1-2; cdr3_aa: ASTKSRGFNYGYT
cdr3_length: 13; v_call: TRBV28; j_call: TRBJ2-7; cdr3_aa: ASSSPGTGRYEQY
cdr3_length: 14; v_call: TRBV12-3/TRBV12-4; j_call: TRBJ2-1; cdr3_aa: ASSFSGSGPYNEQF
cdr3_length: 15; v_call: TRBV18; j_call: TRBJ2-3; cdr3_aa: ASSPQRTGLSTDTQY
cdr3_length: 10; v_call: TRBV27; j_call: TRBJ2-2; cdr3_aa: ASSFNTGELF
cdr3_length: 14; v_call: TRBV7-2; j_call: TRBJ2-7; cdr3_aa: ASSLTLAGVSYEQY
cdr3_length: 16; v_call: TRBV6-4; j_call: TRBJ2-6; cdr3_aa: ASRGVDSPPPGANVLT
cdr3_length: 15; v_call: TRBV20-1; j_call: TRBJ2-1; cdr3_aa: SARRGLGGSIHNEQF
cdr3_length: 15; v_call: TRBV28; j_call: TRBJ1-2; cdr3_aa: ASSSISGGRWGYGYT
cdr3_length: 13; v_call: TRBV6-2/TRBV6-3; j_call: TRBJ2-3; cdr3_aa: ASSYPGTSTDTQY
cdr3_length: 12; v_call: TRBV3-1; j_call: TRBJ2-7; cdr3_aa: ASSSGLEVYEQY
cdr3_length: 13; v_call: TRBV11-1; j_call: TRBJ2-5; cdr3_aa: ASSSVAGRLATQY
cdr3_length: 13; v_call: TRBV19; j_call: TRBJ2-5; cdr3_aa: ASRSQGITSETQY
cdr3_length: 13; v_call: TRBV9; j_call: TRBJ2-1; cdr3_aa: ASSASGSSYNEQF
cdr3_length: 12; v_call: TRBV29-1; j_call: TRBJ2-1; cdr3_aa: SVVGGSGDNEQF
cdr3_length: 16; v_call: TRBV11-2; j_call: TRBJ2-5; cdr3_aa: ASSRYTSGARYQETQY